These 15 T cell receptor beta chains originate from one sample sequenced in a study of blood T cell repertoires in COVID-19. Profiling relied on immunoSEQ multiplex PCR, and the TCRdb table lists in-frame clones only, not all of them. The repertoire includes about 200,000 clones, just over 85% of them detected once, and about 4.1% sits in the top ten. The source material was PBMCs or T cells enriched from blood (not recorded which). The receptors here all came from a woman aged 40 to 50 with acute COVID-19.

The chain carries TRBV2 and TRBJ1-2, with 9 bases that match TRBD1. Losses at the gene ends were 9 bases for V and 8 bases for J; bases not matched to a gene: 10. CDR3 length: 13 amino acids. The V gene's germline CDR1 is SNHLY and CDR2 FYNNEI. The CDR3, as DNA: TGTGCCAGTACGCCGGACAGGGGTGAGGGCTACACCTTC. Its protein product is CASTPDRGEGYTF.

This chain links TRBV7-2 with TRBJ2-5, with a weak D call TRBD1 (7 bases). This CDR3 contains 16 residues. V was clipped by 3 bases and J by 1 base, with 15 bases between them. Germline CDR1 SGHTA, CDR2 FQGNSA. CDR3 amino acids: CASSLYQGGTQETQYF. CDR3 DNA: TGTGCCAGCAGCTTGTATCAGGGGGGAACCCAAGAGACCCAGTACTTC.

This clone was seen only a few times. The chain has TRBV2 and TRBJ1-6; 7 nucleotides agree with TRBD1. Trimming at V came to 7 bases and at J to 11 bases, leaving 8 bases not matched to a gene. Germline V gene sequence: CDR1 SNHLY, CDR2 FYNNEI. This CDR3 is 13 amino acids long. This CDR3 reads CASTRDSIAPLHF. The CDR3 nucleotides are TGTGCCAGCACCCGGGACAGCATCGCACCCCTCCACTTT.

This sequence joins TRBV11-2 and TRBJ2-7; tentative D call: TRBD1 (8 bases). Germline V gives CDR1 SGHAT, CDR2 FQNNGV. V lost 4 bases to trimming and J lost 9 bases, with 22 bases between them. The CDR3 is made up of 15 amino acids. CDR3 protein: CASSSIQGARGGQYF. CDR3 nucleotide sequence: TGTGCCAGCAGCTCAATTCAGGGGGCCCGCGGGGGGCAGTACTTC.

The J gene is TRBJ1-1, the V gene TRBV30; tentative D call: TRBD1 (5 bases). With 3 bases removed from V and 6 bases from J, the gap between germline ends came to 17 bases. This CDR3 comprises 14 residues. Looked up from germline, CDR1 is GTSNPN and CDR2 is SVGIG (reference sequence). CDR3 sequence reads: CAWRRDSAGAEAFF. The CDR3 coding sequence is TGTGCCTGGAGGAGGGACTCCGCGGGGGCTGAAGCTTTCTTT. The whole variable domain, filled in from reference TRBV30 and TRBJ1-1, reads SQTIHQWPATLVQPVGSPLSLECTVEGTSNPNLYWYRQAAGRGLQLLFYSVGIGQISSEVPQNLSASRPQDRQFILSSKKLLLSDSGFYLCAWRRDSAGAEAFFGQGTRLTVV.

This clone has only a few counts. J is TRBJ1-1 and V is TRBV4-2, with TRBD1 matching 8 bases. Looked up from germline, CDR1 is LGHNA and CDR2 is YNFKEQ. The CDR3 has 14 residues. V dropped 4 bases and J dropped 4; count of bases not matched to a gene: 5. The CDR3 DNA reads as TGTGCCAGCAGCCCCGCGACAGGGGTCACTGAAGCTTTCTTT. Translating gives CASSPATGVTEAFF.

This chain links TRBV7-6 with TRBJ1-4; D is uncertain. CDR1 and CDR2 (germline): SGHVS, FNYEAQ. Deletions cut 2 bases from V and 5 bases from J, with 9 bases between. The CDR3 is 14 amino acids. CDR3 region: CASSLSPGNEKLFF. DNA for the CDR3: TGTGCCAGCAGCTTATCACCGGGGAATGAAAAACTGTTTTTT.

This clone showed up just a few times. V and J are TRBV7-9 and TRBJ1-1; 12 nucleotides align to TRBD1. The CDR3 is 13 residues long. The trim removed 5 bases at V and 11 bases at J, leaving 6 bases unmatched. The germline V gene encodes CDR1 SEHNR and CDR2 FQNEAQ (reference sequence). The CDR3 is CASSLGTGGRAFF. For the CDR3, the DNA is TGTGCCAGCAGCCTCGGGACAGGGGGCCGGGCTTTCTTT.

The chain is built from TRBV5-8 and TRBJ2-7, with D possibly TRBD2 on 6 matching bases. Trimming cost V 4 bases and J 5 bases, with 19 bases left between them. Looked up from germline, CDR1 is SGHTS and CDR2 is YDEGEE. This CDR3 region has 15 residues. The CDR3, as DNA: TGTGCCAGCAGCCTGGCGGGGAGCTGGAGCCACGAGCAGTACTTC. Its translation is CASSLAGSWSHEQYF.

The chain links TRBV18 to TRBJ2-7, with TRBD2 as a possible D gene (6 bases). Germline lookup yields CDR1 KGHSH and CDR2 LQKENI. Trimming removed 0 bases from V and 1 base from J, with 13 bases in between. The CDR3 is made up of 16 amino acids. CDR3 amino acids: CASSPPGVGRSYEQYF. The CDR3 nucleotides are TGTGCCAGCTCACCACCCGGGGTGGGGAGGTCCTACGAGCAGTACTTC.

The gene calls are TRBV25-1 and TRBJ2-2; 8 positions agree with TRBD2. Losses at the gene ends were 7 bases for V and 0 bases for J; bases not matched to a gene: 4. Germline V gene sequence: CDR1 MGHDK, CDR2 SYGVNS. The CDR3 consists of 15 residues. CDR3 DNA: TGTGCCAGCATGGGTAGCGGGACGAACACCGGGGAGCTGTTTTTT. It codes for CASMGSGTNTGELFF. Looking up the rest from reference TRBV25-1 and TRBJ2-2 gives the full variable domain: EADIYQTPRYLVIGTGKKITLECSQTMGHDKMYWYQQDPGMELHLIHYSYGVNSTEKGDLSSESTVSRIRTEHFPLTLESARPSHTSQYLCASMGSGTNTGELFFGEGSRLTVL.

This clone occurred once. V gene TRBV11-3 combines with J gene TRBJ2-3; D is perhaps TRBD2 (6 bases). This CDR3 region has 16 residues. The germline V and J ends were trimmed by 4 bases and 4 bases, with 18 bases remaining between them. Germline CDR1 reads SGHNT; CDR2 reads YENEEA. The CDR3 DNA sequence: TGTGCCAGCAGCTCAGCAGGCGGGAAGAGTGCAGATACGCAGTATTTT. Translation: CASSSAGGKSADTQYF. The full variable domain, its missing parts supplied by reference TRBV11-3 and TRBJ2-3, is EAGVVQSPRYKIIEKKQPVAFWCNPISGHNTLYWYLQNLGQGPELLIRYENEEAVDDSQLPKDRFSAERLKGVDSTLKIQPAELGDSAVYLCASSSAGGKSADTQYFGPGTRLTVL.

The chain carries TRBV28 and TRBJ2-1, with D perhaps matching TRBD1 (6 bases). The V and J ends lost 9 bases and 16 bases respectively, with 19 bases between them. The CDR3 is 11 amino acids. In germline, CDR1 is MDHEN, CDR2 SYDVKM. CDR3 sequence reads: CASRLLGTRFF. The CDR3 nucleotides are TGTGCCAGTAGGCTCTTGGGGACACGATTCTTC. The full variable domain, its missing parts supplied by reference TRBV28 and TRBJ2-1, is DVKVTQSSRYLVKRTGEKVFLECVQDMDHENMFWYRQDPGLGLRLIYFSYDVKMKEKGDIPEGYSVSREKKERFSLILESASTNQTSMYLCASRLLGTRFFGPGTRLTVL.

CDR3 in DNA: TGTGCCAGCAGCGTAGGGGCAGGGGCCGATGGGTCCTACGAGCAGTACTTC. Its protein is CASSVGAGADGSYEQYF. The chain has TRBV9 and TRBJ2-7; possibly TRBD1 for D (6 bases). Germline lookup yields CDR1 SGDLS and CDR2 YYNGEE. This CDR3 comprises 17 residues. V lost 0 bases, J lost 1 base, and 17 bases lay in between. The full variable domain, in which reference TRBV9 and TRBJ2-7 provide the parts outside the CDR3, is DSGVTQTPKHLITATGQRVTLRCSPRSGDLSVYWYQQSLDQGLQFLIQYYNGEERAKGNILERFSAQQFPDLHSELNLSSLELGDSALYFCASSVGAGADGSYEQYFGPGTRLTVT.

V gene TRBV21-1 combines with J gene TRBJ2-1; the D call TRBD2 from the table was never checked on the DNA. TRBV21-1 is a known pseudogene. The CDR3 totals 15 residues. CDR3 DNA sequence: TGTGCCAGCAGCGACGCCGGGGGGGAGTACAATGAGCAGTTCTTC. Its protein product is CASSDAGGEYNEQFF.